A selection of T cell receptor beta chains follows, all from one sample in a study of CD8+ T cells in alopecia areata. Method: immunoSEQ multiplex PCR; TCRdb's copy keeps in-frame clones and lacks some. The repertoire holds 200,000 to 250,000 clones, with more than 60% as singletons. The specimen was CD4+ T cells sorted from blood, collected at roughly week 45, from a patient treated with tofacitinib. These receptor sequences come from a human donor with alopecia areata. The conserved cysteine and the conserved F or W are not part of the CDR3 here. Fields, in order: J gene, clone size, V gene, CDR3 protein. Clone size is shown for a subset of rows, as once, few, many or a class of expanded clone.

J gene: TRBJ1-6; clone size: NA; V gene: TRBV14; CDR3 protein: ASSHPTGRDSPLH
J gene: TRBJ2-2; clone size: NA; V gene: TRBV15; CDR3 protein: ATSSRFGGELF
J gene: TRBJ2-3; clone size: NA; V gene: TRBV5-6; CDR3 protein: ASSQRGPGTQY
J gene: TRBJ2-1; clone size: once; V gene: TRBV28; CDR3 protein: ASSQHSGDSRNEQF
J gene: TRBJ1-2; clone size: NA; V gene: TRBV29-1; CDR3 protein: SVEDPLSRGRVGYT
J gene: TRBJ1-5; clone size: NA; V gene: TRBV7-8; CDR3 protein: ASSPDGGMAQPQH
J gene: TRBJ1-2; clone size: NA; V gene: TRBV2; CDR3 protein: ASSERVLDGYT
J gene: TRBJ2-1; clone size: NA; V gene: TRBV6-1; CDR3 protein: ASSDSAGGYNEQF
J gene: TRBJ2-1; clone size: NA; V gene: TRBV4-3; CDR3 protein: ASSQEWKRAAIINNEQF
J gene: TRBJ1-2; clone size: NA; V gene: TRBV30; CDR3 protein: AWNGPPYGYT
J gene: TRBJ1-4; clone size: NA; V gene: TRBV11-2; CDR3 protein: ASSLAGTGGEKLF
J gene: TRBJ2-3; clone size: NA; V gene: TRBV29-1; CDR3 protein: SVTTTGVSTDTQY
J gene: TRBJ2-3; clone size: NA; V gene: TRBV10-3; CDR3 protein: AISKDRGPADTQY
J gene: TRBJ1-6; clone size: NA; V gene: TRBV9; CDR3 protein: ASSAGDISPLH
J gene: TRBJ2-3; clone size: NA; V gene: TRBV7-3; CDR3 protein: ASRRSGGATDTQY